This T cell receptor (beta chain) originates from a study of blood T cell repertoires in COVID-19. The method was immunoSEQ multiplex PCR; TCRdb's version includes in-frame clones alone and lacks a portion of them. The table shows approximately 81,000 clones, with about nine tenths occurring only once. CDR1 and CDR2 from the germline V gene are MNHEY and SVGAGI. V lost 7 bases and J 13 bases, leaving 18 bases between the germline ends. The CDR3 loop spans 12 amino acids. This clonotype originated in a man in his sixties or seventies with active or convalescent COVID-19. The genes are TRBV6-5 and TRBJ2-3, with D possibly matching TRBD2 (6 bases). Sequencing was performed on peripheral blood. The CDR3 DNA sequence: TGTGCCAGCACCACACGTTGGGACTCGGAGTATTTT. Translation: CASTTRWDSEYF.